The clone carrying this TCR beta chain has more than one count but fewer than ten. The sample originates from a study of blood T cell repertoires in COVID-19. TCRdb's copy holds only in-frame clones and misses some; the assay was immunoSEQ multiplex PCR. The sample includes about 240,000 clones, 70% to 75% of them seen just once. The CDR3 is 13 residues long. Germline assignment: CDR1 SGHRS and CDR2 YFSETQ. V was trimmed by 4 bases and J by 0 bases, leaving 8 bases between them. The gene calls are TRBV5-1 and TRBJ2-7, with D possibly TRBD1 on 6 matching bases. Source material: peripheral blood. This clonotype was sampled from a woman older than 75 with acute or convalescent COVID-19. The CDR3 nucleotides are TGCGCCAGCAGCGACAGGTACTCCTACGAGCAGTACTTC. Its translation is CASSDRYSYEQYF.